This T cell receptor beta chain is drawn from a study of cytomegalovirus exposure and HLA in healthy donors. The PCR contained 60 Vbeta and 13 Jbeta primers. Libraries were prepared by immunoSEQ multiplex PCR; TCRdb keeps only in-frame clonotypes and omits some of them. The sample shows 99,000 or so clones, 75% of them seen only once. Sequencing was performed on PBMCs. This TCR came from a man aged 35 to 55 in good health and CMV-seronegative.

The CDR3 loop reads CASSANWYGYTF. The CDR3, as DNA: TGTGCCAGCAGTGCGAACTGGTATGGCTACACCTTC. The V call is TRBV28, the J call TRBJ1-2, with D unresolved. The V end lost 5 bases, the J end lost 5 bases, and 9 bases lay between the germline ends. The CDR3 contains 12 residues. The V gene's germline CDR1 is MDHEN and CDR2 SYDVKM.